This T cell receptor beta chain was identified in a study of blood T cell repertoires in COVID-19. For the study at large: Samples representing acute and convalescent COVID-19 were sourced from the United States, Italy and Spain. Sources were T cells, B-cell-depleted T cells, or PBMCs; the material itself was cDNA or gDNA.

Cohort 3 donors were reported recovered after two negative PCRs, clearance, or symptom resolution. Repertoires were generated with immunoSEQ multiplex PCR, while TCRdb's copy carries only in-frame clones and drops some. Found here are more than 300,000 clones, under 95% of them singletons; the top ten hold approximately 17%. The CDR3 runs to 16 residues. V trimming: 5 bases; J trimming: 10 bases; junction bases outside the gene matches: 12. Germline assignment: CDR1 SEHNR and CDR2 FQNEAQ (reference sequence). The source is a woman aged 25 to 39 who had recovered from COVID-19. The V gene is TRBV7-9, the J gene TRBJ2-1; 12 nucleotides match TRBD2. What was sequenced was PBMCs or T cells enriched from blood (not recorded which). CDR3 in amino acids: CASSPPLAGGPMEQFF. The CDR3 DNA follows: TGTGCCAGCAGCCCGCCACTAGCGGGGGGACCGATGGAGCAGTTCTTC.